The 2 T cell receptor beta chains presented below share a single source sample, sequenced in a study of blood T cell repertoires in COVID-19. Assay: immunoSEQ multiplex PCR; the TCRdb copy retains only in-frame clones and omits some. The sample has about 130,000 clones, roughly 90% seen once. Sequencing used peripheral blood. The source of these receptors is a man in his fifties or sixties with COVID-19, enrolled during active disease.

The rearrangement joins TRBV27 to TRBJ2-7, with 7 bases fitting TRBD1. This CDR3 is built from 17 residues. Germline-derived CDR1 and CDR2 are MNHEY and SMNVEV (reference sequence). The V gene end was trimmed by 3 bases and the J gene end by 0 bases; junction bases not matched to a gene: 11. CDR3 loop: CASSFQGVGRSSYEQYF. The CDR3 bases are TGTGCCAGCAGTTTTCAGGGGGTAGGCCGGTCCTCCTACGAGCAGTACTTC.

This sequence joins TRBV29-1 and TRBJ2-2, with a possible D match to TRBD2 (6 bases). The CDR3 loop spans 11 amino acids. With 7 bases removed from V and 7 bases from J, the gap between germline ends came to 10 bases. Germline CDR1 and CDR2: SQVTM and ANQGSEA. The CDR3 DNA reads as TGCAGCGGGAGGGCTGGCGGGGAGCTGTTTTTT. This translates into CSGRAGGELFF.